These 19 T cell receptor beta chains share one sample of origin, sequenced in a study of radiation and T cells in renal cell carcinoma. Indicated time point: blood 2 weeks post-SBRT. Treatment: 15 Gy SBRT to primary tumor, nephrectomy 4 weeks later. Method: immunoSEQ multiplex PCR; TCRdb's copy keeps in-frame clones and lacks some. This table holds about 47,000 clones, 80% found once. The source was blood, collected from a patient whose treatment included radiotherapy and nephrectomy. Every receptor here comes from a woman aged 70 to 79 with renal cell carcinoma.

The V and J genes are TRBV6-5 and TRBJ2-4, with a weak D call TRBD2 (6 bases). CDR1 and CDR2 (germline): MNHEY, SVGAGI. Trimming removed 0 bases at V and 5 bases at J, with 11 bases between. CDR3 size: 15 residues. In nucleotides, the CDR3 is TGTGCCAGCAGTTACTCATGGGACTCAGAAAACATTCAGTACTTC. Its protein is CASSYSWDSENIQYF.

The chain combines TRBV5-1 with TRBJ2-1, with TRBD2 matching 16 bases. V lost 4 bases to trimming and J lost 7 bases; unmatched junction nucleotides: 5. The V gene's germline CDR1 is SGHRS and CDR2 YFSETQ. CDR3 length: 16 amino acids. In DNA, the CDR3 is TGCGCCAGCAGCACGGGGACTAGCGGGAGGGATAATGAGCAGTTCTTC. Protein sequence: CASSTGTSGRDNEQFF.

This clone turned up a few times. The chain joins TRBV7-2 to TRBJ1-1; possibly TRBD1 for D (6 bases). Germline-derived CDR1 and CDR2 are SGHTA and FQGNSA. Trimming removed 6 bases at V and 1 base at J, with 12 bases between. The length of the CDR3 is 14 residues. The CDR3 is CASRGATGNTEAFF. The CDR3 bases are TGTGCCAGCAGGGGAGCGACAGGGAACACTGAAGCTTTCTTT.

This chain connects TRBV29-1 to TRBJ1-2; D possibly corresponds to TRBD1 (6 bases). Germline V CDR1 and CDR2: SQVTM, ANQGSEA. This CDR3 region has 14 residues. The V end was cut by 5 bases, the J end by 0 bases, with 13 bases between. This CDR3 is CSVSRGETNYGYTF. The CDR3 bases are TGCAGCGTTTCTAGGGGGGAAACTAACTATGGCTACACCTTC.

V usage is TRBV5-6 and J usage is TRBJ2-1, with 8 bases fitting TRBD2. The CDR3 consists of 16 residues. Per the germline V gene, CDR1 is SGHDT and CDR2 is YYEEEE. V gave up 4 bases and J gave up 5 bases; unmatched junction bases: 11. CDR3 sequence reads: CASSRGLAAVHNEQFF. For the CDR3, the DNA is TGTGCCAGCAGCCGAGGACTAGCCGCCGTTCACAATGAGCAGTTCTTC. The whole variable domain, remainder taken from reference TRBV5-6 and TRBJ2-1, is DAGVTQSPTHLIKTRGQQVTLRCSPKSGHDTVSWYQQALGQGPQFIFQYYEEEERQRGNFPDRFSGHQFPNYSSELNVNALLLGDSALYLCASSRGLAAVHNEQFFGPGTRLTVL.

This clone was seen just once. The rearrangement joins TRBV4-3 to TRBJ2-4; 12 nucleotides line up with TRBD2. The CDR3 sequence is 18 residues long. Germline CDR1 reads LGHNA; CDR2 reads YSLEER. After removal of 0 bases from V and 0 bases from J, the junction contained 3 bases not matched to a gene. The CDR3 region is CASSQELAGGGAKNIQYF. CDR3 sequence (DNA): TGCGCCAGCAGCCAAGAACTAGCGGGAGGTGGAGCCAAAAACATTCAGTACTTC.

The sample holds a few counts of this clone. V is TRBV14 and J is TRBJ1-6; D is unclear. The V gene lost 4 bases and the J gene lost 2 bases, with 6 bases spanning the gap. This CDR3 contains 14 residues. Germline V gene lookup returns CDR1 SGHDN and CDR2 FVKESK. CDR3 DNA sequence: TGTGCCAGCAGCCTGCTGGCCTATAATTCACCCCTCCACTTT. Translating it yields CASSLLAYNSPLHF.

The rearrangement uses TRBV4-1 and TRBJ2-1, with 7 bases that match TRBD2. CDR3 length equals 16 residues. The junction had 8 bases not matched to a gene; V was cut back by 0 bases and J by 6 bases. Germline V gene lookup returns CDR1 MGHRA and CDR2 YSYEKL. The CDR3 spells CASSQEGLVRTNEQFF. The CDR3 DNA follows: TGCGCCAGCAGCCAAGAAGGACTAGTGCGGACCAATGAGCAGTTCTTC.

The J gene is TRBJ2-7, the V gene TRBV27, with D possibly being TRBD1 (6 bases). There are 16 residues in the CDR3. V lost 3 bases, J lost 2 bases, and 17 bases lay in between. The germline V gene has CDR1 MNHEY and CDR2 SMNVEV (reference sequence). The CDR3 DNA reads TGTGCCAGCAGTTTGGTATTCCAGGGGAGACCCTACGAGCAGTACTTC. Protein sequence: CASSLVFQGRPYEQYF.

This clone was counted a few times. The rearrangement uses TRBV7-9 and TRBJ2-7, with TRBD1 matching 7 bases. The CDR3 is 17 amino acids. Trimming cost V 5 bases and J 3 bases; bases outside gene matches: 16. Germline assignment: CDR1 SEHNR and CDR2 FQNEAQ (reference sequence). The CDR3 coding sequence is TGTGCCAGCAGCGGGACAGCCCTATCAAGCCGAGACTACGAGCAGTACTTC. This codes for CASSGTALSSRDYEQYF. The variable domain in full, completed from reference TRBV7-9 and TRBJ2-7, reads DTGVSQNPRHKITKRGQNVTFRCDPISEHNRLYWYRQTLGQGPEFLTYFQNEAQLEKSRLLSDRFSAERPKGSFSTLEIQRTEQGDSAMYLCASSGTALSSRDYEQYFGPGTRLTVT.

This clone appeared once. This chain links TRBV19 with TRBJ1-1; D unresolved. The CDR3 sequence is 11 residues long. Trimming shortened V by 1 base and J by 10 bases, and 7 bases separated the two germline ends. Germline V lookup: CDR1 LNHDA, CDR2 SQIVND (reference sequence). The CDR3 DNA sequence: TGTGCCAGTAGTATAGTTTCCCGAGCTTTCTTT. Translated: CASSIVSRAFF.

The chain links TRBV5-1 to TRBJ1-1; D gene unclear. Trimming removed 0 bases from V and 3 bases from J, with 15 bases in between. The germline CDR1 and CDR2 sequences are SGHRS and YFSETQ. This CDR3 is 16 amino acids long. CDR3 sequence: CASSLVMDRWDTEAFF. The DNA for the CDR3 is TGCGCCAGCAGCTTGGTTATGGACCGTTGGGACACTGAAGCTTTCTTT.

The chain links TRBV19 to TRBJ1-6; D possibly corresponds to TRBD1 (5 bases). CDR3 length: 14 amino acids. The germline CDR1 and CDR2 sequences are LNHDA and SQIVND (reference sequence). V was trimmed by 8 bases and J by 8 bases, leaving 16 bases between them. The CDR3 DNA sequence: TGTGCCAGTGGAACCGGGACGGATTATTCACCCCTCCACTTT. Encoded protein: CASGTGTDYSPLHF. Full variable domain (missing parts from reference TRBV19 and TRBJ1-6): DGGITQSPKYLFRKEGQNVTLSCEQNLNHDAMYWYRQDPGQGLRLIYYSQIVNDFQKGDIAEGYSVSREKKESFPLTVTSAQKNPTAFYLCASGTGTDYSPLHFGNGTRLTVT.

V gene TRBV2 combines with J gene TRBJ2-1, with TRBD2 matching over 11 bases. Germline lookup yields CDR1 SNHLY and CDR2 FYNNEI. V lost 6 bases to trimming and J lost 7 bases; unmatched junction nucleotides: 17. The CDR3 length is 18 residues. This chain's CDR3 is CASSREFSGRAWGNEQFF. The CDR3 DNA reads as TGTGCCAGCAGCCGGGAGTTTAGCGGGAGGGCCTGGGGAAATGAGCAGTTCTTC.

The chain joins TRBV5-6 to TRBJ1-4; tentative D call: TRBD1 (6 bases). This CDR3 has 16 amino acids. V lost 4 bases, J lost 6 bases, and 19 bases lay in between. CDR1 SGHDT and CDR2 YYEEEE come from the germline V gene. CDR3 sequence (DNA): TGTGCCAGCAGCCCAGCAGAGGGGGGGCGCGATGAAAAACTGTTTTTT. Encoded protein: CASSPAEGGRDEKLFF.

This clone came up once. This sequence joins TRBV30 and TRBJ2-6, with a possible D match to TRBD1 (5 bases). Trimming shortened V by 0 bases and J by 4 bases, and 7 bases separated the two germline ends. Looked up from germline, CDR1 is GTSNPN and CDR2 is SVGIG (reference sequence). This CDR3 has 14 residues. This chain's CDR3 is CAWSVGVGANVLTF. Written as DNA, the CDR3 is TGTGCCTGGAGTGTAGGGGTGGGGGCCAACGTCCTGACTTTC.

In DNA, the CDR3 is TGTGCCAGCCCCTGGCCGGGACTAGCGGGACCCCGAACGTTCTTC. Protein product: CASPWPGLAGPRTFF. The chain employs TRBV7-4 and TRBJ2-1, with TRBD2 matching over 13 bases. The CDR3 contains 15 residues. The V gene end was trimmed by 8 bases and the J gene end by 15 bases; junction bases not matched to a gene: 16. Germline V CDR1 and CDR2: SGHVT, SQSDAQ.

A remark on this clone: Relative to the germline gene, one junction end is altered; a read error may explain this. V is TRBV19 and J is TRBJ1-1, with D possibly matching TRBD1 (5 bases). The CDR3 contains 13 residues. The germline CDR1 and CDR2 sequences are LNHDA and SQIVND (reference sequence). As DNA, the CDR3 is TGTGCCAGTAGTAGCCAGACCGGGACTGAGGCTTTCTTT. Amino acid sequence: CASSSQTGTEAFF.

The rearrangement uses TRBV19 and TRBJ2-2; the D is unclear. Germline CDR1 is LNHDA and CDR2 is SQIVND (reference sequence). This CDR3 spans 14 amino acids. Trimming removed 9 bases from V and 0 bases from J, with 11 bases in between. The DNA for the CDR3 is TGTGCCAGCGGCGCGCTGACGAACACCGGGGAGCTGTTTTTT. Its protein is CASGALTNTGELFF.